This T cell receptor (beta chain) was retrieved from a study of cytomegalovirus exposure and HLA in healthy donors (TCRdb year 2017). With regard to the full study: According to a later analysis, the 100 to 150 validation repertoires were produced on the same platform as the 700 or so repertoires of the first cohort. The study aimed to test whether cataloging public T cell receptors could reveal signatures of past pathogen exposure. A separate validation cohort of over a hundred different subjects was used in addition to the roughly 700-subject first cohort. To predict cytomegalovirus infection status, the study combined high-throughput TCR immunosequencing, statistical association of individual TCRs with disease status, and machine learning. Results and caveats for the whole study, not just this receptor: Three of the identified cytomegalovirus-associated TCR beta chains were confirmed in vitro to be specific for cytomegalovirus antigens. The authors suggested that the approach could potentially be generalized to other disease states and immunological phenotypes. The validation cohort had no HLA typing available for a later analysis, so co-occurrence within that cohort was assessed over all 120 or so repertoires. Of the cluster scores, roughly 95% were above 0 in a later analysis, which found that TCRs clustered in the first cohort also tended to co-occur in the 120 validation repertoires. Most TCR sequences were observed very rarely across donors, whereas some public TCRs were present in many individuals. The classifier was reported to diagnose cytomegalovirus status with high specificity and sensitivity in both the original and validation cohorts. A total of 164 TCR beta chains were listed by the study as associated with cytomegalovirus.

Libraries were made using the immunoSEQ multiplex PCR assay. The published analysis was carried out like this. A statistical classification framework was developed to diagnose cytomegalovirus status using the catalog of TCR beta chain sequences. Held by TCRdb, this immuneACCESS table contains in-frame sequences only and omits some clones. Under half of the omission traces to an unresolved V gene where checked; the cause of the rest is unknown. D and trimming were read from the DNA, whereas the V and J calls and clone size are those reported in that table. This sample has fewer than 250,000 clones in its table, and 87% of those were observed once. Of the sample, roughly 2% is held by the ten largest clones. The donors belonged to the validation cohort of approximately 130 subjects, which was separate from the approximately 700-subject first cohort. The CDR3 runs 16 amino acids, cysteine and phenylalanine included. Kept here is only the CDR3 DNA, which spans 48 bases and is read in frame from base 1. After removal of 5 bases from V and 2 bases from J, the junction retains 9 bases not matched to a gene. The germline V gene (reference sequence) specifies SEHNR as CDR1 and FQNEAQ as CDR2.

Worth noting for this clone: Its cognate antigen has yet to be identified. No base qualities exist here, and no much larger clone lies one base off it.

The specimen sequenced was PBMCs. The TCR comes from a woman aged 18-29 years in good health and CMV-seropositive. The chain couples TRBV7-9 to TRBJ1-2, with 9 bases in between that match TRBD1. The CDR3 region: CASSHTSGQGNYGYTF. The DNA reads TGTGCCAGCAGCCACACCTCCGGACAGGGGAACTATGGCTACACCTTC. The CDR3 plus the reference TRBV7-9 and TRBJ1-2 genes for the other parts give the full variable domain: DTGVSQNPRHKITKRGQNVTFRCDPISEHNRLYWYRQTLGQGPEFLTYFQNEAQLEKSRLLSDRFSAERPKGSFSTLEIQRTEQGDSAMYLCASSHTSGQGNYGYTFGSGTRLTVV.